A selection of T cell receptor beta chains follows, all from one sample in a study of T-cell memory formation after mild COVID-19. One entry per CDR3 protein, called by TCRdb with MiXCR from the 5' RACE reads. The sample holds fewer than 400,000 distinct CDR3 sequences, about a sixth seen once. The sequenced sample consisted of PBMCs or a T cell subset sorted from them (not recorded which). The receptor set was obtained from a young man who had mild COVID-19 (a few samples of this study predate the infection). Cell type and time point are not known. CDR3s include the opening cysteine and the closing phenylalanine or tryptophan. A D gene is named only where the DNA matches it firmly. Only some rows state a clone size, as once, few, many or a class for expanded clones.

abundance | d_gene | j_gene | v_gene | CDR3nt | CDR3aa
- | TRBD1 | TRBJ2-7 | TRBV7-2 | TGTGCCAGCAGTTTGGACAGGGCCCCCTACGAGCAGTACTTC | CASSLDRAPYEQYF
- | - | TRBJ2-7 | TRBV28 | TGTGCCAGCCTCCAAGGGATCCCGTACGAGCAGTACTTC | CASLQGIPYEQYF
few | - | TRBJ2-1 | TRBV7-9 | TGTGCCAGCAGCTTATCTCACCGGGGTGAGCAGTTCTTC | CASSLSHRGEQFF
- | - | TRBJ1-5 | TRBV7-8 | TGTGCCAGCAGCTTACTGGACACCAATCAGCCCCAGCATTTT | CASSLLDTNQPQHF
- | - | TRBJ1-4 | TRBV20-1 | TGCAGTGTCAGTCGTCAGGGTGACGAAAAACTGTTTTTT | CSVSRQGDEKLFF
few | - | TRBJ2-5 | TRBV10-3 | TGTGCCACCGGACAGTACCAAGAGACCCAGTACTTC | CATGQYQETQYF
- | - | TRBJ1-1 | TRBV6-5 | TGTGCCAGCACAGGCGCAGGGTATGTCACTGAAGCTTTCTTT | CASTGAGYVTEAFF
few | - | TRBJ2-6 | TRBV11-3 | TGTGCCAGCAGCCCGGCGATCGGGGCCAACGTCCTGACTTTC | CASSPAIGANVLTF
- | TRBD2 | TRBJ2-1 | TRBV4-1 | TGCGACAGCAGCCAACGCGGGAGCTCCTACAATGAGCAGTTCTTC | CDSSQRGSSYNEQFF
- | - | TRBJ2-1 | TRBV5-1 | TGCGCCAGCAGCTTGGAGACTGTTCAGTTCTTC | CASSLETVQFF
- | - | TRBJ1-5 | TRBV7-9 | TGTGCCAGCAGTCCCTCGGGCCTAAGTCAGCCCCAGCATTTT | CASSPSGLSQPQHF
few | - | TRBJ2-7 | TRBV23-1 | TGCGCCAGCAGTCCTGGACTGCCATCCTACGAGCAGTACTTC | CASSPGLPSYEQYF
- | TRBD2 | TRBJ2-7 | TRBV5-1 | TGCGCCAGCAGCTTCGCGGGGGGAGGAGACGAGCAGTACTTC | CASSFAGGGDEQYF
- | - | TRBJ2-7 | TRBV7-9 | TGTGCCAGCAGCTTAGTACCGTCCTACGAGCAGTACTTC | CASSLVPSYEQYF